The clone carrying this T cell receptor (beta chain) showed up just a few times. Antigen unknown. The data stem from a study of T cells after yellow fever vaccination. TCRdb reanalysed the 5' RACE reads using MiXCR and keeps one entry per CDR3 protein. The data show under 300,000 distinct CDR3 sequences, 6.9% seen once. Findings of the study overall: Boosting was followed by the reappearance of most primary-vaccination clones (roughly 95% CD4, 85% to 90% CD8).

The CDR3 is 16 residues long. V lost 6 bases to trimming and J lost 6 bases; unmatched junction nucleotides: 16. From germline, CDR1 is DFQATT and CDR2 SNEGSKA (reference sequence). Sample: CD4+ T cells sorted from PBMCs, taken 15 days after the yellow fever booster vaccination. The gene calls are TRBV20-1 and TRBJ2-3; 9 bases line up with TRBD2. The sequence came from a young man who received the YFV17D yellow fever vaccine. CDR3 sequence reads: CSALSGTSPRGDTQYF. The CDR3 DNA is TGCAGTGCCCTTTCCGGGACTAGCCCCCGGGGCGATACGCAGTATTTT.